Presented here are 8 T cell receptor beta chains from one specimen sequenced in a study of blood T cell repertoires in COVID-19. Clones were sequenced by immunoSEQ multiplex PCR, and TCRdb holds only the in-frame ones, with some missing. In the table there are fewer than 500,000 clones, about 87% of which are singletons. What was sequenced was PBMCs or T cells enriched from blood (not recorded which). The receptors here all came from a young man who had recovered from COVID-19.

The chain is built from TRBV19 and TRBJ1-2; D not resolved. The CDR3 spans 13 residues. In germline, CDR1 is LNHDA, CDR2 SQIVND (reference sequence). V was clipped by 3 bases and J by 5 bases, with 10 bases between them. CDR3 sequence (DNA): TGTGCCAGTAGTATCCAGGAGGAATATGGCTACACCTTC. Translation: CASSIQEEYGYTF.

V is TRBV30 and J is TRBJ2-7, with 9 bases identical to TRBD2. The CDR3 has 12 amino acids. The germline CDR1 and CDR2 sequences are GTSNPN and SVGIG (reference sequence). Trimming removed 3 bases from V and 4 bases from J; junction bases left unmatched: 1. The CDR3 loop is CAWRGLAYEQYF. The CDR3 bases are TGTGCCTGGAGGGGACTAGCATACGAGCAGTACTTC.

The CDR3 reads CASSEYRSRAGANVLTF. The CDR3 DNA reads as TGTGCCAGCAGTGAATATAGAAGTCGGGCTGGGGCCAACGTCCTGACTTTC. V usage is TRBV25-1 and J usage is TRBJ2-6; D ambiguous. V shed 0 bases and J shed 2 bases, with 11 bases lying between them. CDR1 MGHDK and CDR2 SYGVNS come from the germline V gene. CDR3 length: 17 residues.

This clone was detected once. V and J are TRBV5-1 and TRBJ2-5, with 10 nucleotides matching TRBD2. V gave up 2 bases and J gave up 2 bases; unmatched junction bases: 3. The CDR3 is 15 residues long. Germline loops: CDR1 SGHRS, CDR2 YFSETQ. Here the CDR3 reads CASSLTSGTQETQYF. CDR3 sequence (DNA): TGCGCCAGCAGCTTAACTAGCGGGACACAAGAGACCCAGTACTTC. The full variable domain, in which reference TRBV5-1 and TRBJ2-5 provide the parts outside the CDR3, is KAGVTQTPRYLIKTRGQQVTLSCSPISGHRSVSWYQQTPGQGLQFLFEYFSETQRNKGNFPGRFSGRQFSNSRSEMNVSTLELGDSALYLCASSLTSGTQETQYFGPGTRLLVL.

The genes are TRBV4-2 and TRBJ1-2; 11 bases are shared with TRBD1. CDR3 length: 15 amino acids. V shed 4 bases, J shed 5 bases, and the junction held 6 bases outside the gene matches. Germline CDR1 reads LGHNA; CDR2 reads YNFKEQ. The CDR3 DNA reads as TGTGCCAGCAGCCGCCCGGGACAGGGGGTTTATGGCTACACCTTC. It specifies CASSRPGQGVYGYTF.

This clone was detected many times. The chain recombines TRBV27 with TRBJ1-5, with 7 bases lining up with TRBD1. CDR3 size: 15 residues. With 5 bases clipped from V and 0 bases from J, the junction kept 4 bases outside the gene matches. Germline V lookup: CDR1 MNHEY, CDR2 SMNVEV (reference sequence). CDR3 sequence reads: CASSSGTASNQPQHF. The CDR3 coding sequence is TGTGCCAGCAGTAGTGGGACAGCTAGCAATCAGCCCCAGCATTTT.

A single count supports this clone. V usage is TRBV10-1 and J usage is TRBJ1-1; D might be TRBD1 (6 bases). Per germline, CDR1 WNHNN and CDR2 SYGVQD (reference sequence). This CDR3 region has 15 residues. Between the trimmed V and J ends, which lost 3 bases and 1 base, there was a span of 12 bases. In DNA, the CDR3 is TGCGCCAGCAGTGATCCCGGGACACCGAACACTGAAGCTTTCTTT. Amino acid sequence: CASSDPGTPNTEAFF.

The V call is TRBV5-8, the J call TRBJ1-4, with unresolved D. This CDR3 has 16 residues. Germline V CDR1 and CDR2: SGHTS, YDEGEE. V lost 0 bases to trimming and J lost 5 bases, with 14 bases between them. CDR3 protein: CASSLVGGPDNEKLFF. The DNA for the CDR3 is TGTGCCAGCAGCTTGGTGGGAGGGCCAGACAATGAAAAACTGTTTTTT.